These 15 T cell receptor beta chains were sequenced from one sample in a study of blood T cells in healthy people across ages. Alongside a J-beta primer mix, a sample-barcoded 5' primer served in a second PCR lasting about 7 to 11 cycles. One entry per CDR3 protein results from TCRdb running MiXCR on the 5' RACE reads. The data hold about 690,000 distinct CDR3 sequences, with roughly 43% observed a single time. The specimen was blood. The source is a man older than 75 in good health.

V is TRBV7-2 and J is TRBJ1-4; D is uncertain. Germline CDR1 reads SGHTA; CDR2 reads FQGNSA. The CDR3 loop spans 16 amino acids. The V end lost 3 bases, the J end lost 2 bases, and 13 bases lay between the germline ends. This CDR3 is CASSLESPGTNEKLFF. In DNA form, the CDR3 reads TGTGCCAGCAGCTTGGAGTCACCTGGGACTAATGAAAAACTGTTTTTT.

The CDR3 reads CASSRPGQGVPGETQYF. The CDR3 DNA reads as TGTGCCAGCAGTAGACCGGGACAGGGAGTCCCCGGAGAGACCCAGTACTTC. The chain uses TRBV6-1 and TRBJ2-7; 9 positions agree with TRBD1. Judging by the DNA end, TRBJ2-5 fits better; the J call may be wrong. Looked up from germline, CDR1 is MNHNS and CDR2 is SASEGT. The CDR3 length is 17 residues.

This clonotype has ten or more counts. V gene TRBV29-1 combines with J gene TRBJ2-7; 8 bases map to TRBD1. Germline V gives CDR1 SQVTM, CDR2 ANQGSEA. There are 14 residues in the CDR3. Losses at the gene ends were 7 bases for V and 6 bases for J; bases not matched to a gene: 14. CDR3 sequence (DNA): TGCAGCGCCCTCCGGACAGGGTCGGTCCGCGAGCAGTACTTC. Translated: CSALRTGSVREQYF.

The CDR3 DNA reads as TGTGCCAGCAGACCCAACTGGACACCCAACACTGAAGCTTTCTTT. This codes for CASRPNWTPNTEAFF. The rearrangement links TRBV6-6 to TRBJ1-1, with a tentative D call TRBD1 (5 bases). CDR1 MNHNY and CDR2 SVGAGI come from the germline V gene (reference sequence). V gave up 6 bases and J gave up 2 bases, with 16 bases separating them. The CDR3 is 15 amino acids.

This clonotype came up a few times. In DNA form, the CDR3 reads TGTGCCAGCAGCCGGGAGGACAGGGTCTCCTACGAGCAGTACTTC. This codes for CASSREDRVSYEQYF. The chain couples TRBV4-2 to TRBJ2-7, with 8 bases lining up with TRBD1. Germline V CDR1 and CDR2: LGHNA, YNFKEQ. The V gene end was trimmed by 4 bases and the J gene end by 0 bases; junction bases not matched to a gene: 5. The CDR3 contains 15 residues.

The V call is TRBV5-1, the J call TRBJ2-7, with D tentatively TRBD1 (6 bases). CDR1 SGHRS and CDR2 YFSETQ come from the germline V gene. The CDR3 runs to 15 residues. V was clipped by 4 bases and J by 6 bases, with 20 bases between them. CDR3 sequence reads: CASSQGRWTEGEQYF. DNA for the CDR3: TGCGCCAGCAGCCAAGGAAGATGGACAGAAGGCGAGCAGTACTTC.

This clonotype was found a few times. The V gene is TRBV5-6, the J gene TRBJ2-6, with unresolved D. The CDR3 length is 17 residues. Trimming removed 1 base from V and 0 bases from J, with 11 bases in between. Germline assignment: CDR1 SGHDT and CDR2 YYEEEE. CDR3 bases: TGTGCCAGCAGCTTGTACACAGACGGCTCTGGGGCCAACGTCCTGACTTTC. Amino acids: CASSLYTDGSGANVLTF. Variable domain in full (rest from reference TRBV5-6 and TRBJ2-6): DAGVTQSPTHLIKTRGQQVTLRCSPKSGHDTVSWYQQALGQGPQFIFQYYEEEERQRGNFPDRFSGHQFPNYSSELNVNALLLGDSALYLCASSLYTDGSGANVLTFGAGSRLTVL.

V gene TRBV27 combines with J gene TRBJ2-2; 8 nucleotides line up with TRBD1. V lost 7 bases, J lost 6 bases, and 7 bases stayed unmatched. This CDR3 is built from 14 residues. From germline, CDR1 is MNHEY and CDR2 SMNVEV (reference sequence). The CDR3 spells CASMGQANPGELFF. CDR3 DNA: TGTGCCAGCATGGGACAGGCTAACCCCGGGGAGCTGTTTTTT.

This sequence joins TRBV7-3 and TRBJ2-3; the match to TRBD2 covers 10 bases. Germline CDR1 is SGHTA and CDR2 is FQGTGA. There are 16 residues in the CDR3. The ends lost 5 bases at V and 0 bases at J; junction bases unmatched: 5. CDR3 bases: TGTGCCAGCAGCCTCACTAGCGGGATTAGCACAGATACGCAGTATTTT. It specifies CASSLTSGISTDTQYF.

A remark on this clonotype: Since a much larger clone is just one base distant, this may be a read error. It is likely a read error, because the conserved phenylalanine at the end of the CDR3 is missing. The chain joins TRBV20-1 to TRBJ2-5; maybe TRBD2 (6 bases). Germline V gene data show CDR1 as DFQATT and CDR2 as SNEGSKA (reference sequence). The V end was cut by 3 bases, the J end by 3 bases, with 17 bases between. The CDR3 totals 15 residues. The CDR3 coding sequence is TGCAGTGCTAGGCAAATTGCGGGGTTGGAAGAGACCCAGTACGTC. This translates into CSARQIAGLEETQYV.

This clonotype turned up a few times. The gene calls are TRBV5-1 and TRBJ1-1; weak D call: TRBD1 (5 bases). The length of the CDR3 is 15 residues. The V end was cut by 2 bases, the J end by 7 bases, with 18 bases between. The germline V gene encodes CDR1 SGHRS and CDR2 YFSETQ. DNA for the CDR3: TGCGCCAGCAGCTTTTGGGGCCAAGGAAACGGTGAAGCTTTCTTT. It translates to CASSFWGQGNGEAFF. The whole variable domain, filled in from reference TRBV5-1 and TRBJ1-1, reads KAGVTQTPRYLIKTRGQQVTLSCSPISGHRSVSWYQQTPGQGLQFLFEYFSETQRNKGNFPGRFSGRQFSNSRSEMNVSTLELGDSALYLCASSFWGQGNGEAFFGQGTRLTVV.

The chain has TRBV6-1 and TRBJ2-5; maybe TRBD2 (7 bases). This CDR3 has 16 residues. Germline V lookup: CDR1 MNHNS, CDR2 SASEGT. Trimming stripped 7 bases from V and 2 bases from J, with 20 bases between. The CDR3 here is CASTIQGGTTQETQYF. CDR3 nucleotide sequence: TGTGCCAGCACTATACAAGGGGGGACTACTCAAGAGACCCAGTACTTC.

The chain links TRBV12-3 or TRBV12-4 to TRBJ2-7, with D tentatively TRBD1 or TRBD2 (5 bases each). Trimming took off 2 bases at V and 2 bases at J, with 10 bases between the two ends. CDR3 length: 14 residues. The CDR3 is CASSLWGPTYEQYF. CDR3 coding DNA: TGTGCCAGCAGTTTATGGGGACCCACCTACGAGCAGTACTTC.

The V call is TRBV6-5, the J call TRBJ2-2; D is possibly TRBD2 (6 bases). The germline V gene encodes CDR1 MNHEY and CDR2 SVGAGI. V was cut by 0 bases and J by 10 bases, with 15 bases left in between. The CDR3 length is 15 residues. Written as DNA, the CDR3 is TGTGCCAGCAGTTACTCCGGAGGGGTTAAGGAGGAGCTGTTTTTT. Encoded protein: CASSYSGGVKEELFF.

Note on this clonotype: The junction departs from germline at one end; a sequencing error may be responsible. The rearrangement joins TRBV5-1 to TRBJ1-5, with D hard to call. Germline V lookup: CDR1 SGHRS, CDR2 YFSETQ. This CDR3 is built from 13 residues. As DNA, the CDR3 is TGCGCCGGCAGCTTGGAATCGGGGCAGCCCCAGCATTTT. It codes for CAGSLESGQPQHF.